The clone carrying this TCR beta chain was seen just once. The record originates from a study of cytomegalovirus exposure and HLA in healthy donors. The PCR had 60 Vbeta and 13 Jbeta primers. Produced via immunoSEQ multiplex PCR; TCRdb's table is partial and in-frame only. The sample lists approximately 220,000 clones, roughly 80% occurring once. Nominally healthy donors were sampled, though unrecorded immune exposures were likely. The ends lost 8 bases at V and 9 bases at J; junction bases unmatched: 4. The germline V gene has CDR1 MNHEY and CDR2 SVGAGI. This CDR3 contains 12 residues. The TCR was taken from a man in his thirties or forties in good health and CMV-seronegative. The chain is built from TRBV6-5 and TRBJ1-6, with 7 positions matching TRBD1. The specimen was PBMCs. CDR3 sequence: CASAQGSSPLHF. The CDR3, as DNA: TGTGCCAGCGCACAGGGGAGTTCACCCCTCCACTTT.